These 3 T cell receptor beta chains were sequenced from one sample in a study of cytomegalovirus exposure and HLA in healthy donors. Primers for the PCR totalled 60 Vbeta and 13 Jbeta. Sequencing used immunoSEQ multiplex PCR; TCRdb keeps in-frame clones, though not all of them. The sample holds about 160,000 clones, 70% to 85% seen once. Sequenced input: PBMCs. These TCRs come from a man between 35 and 55 years old in good health and CMV-seronegative.

This clone was detected only a few times. This rearrangement joins TRBV5-6 to TRBJ1-1, with 7 positions matching TRBD1. This CDR3 is 12 amino acids long. Losses at the gene ends were 7 bases for V and 7 bases for J; bases not matched to a gene: 7. The germline CDR1 and CDR2 sequences are SGHDT and YYEEEE. This CDR3 reads CASGWRGREAFF. The CDR3 bases are TGTGCCAGCGGGTGGAGGGGGCGTGAAGCTTTCTTT.

The chain combines TRBV5-5 with TRBJ2-5, with a tentative D call TRBD1 (6 bases). The germline CDR1 and CDR2 sequences are SGHKS and YYEKEE (reference sequence). The CDR3 is 15 amino acids. The ends were cut back, 7 bases at V and 0 bases at J, with 16 bases in the middle. As DNA, the CDR3 is TGTGCCAGCTCCCTGAGGGGGAACTACCAAGAGACCCAGTACTTC. Translation gives CASSLRGNYQETQYF.

This chain uses TRBV12-5 with TRBJ2-2, with a weak D call TRBD1 (6 bases). Between the trimmed V and J ends, which lost 2 bases and 5 bases, there was a span of 12 bases. Germline CDR1 LGHNT, CDR2 FRNRAP. This CDR3 comprises 15 residues. The CDR3 DNA follows: TGTGCTAGTGGTTTGCAACAGGGTGGAACCGGGGAGCTGTTTTTT. Protein sequence: CASGLQQGGTGELFF.